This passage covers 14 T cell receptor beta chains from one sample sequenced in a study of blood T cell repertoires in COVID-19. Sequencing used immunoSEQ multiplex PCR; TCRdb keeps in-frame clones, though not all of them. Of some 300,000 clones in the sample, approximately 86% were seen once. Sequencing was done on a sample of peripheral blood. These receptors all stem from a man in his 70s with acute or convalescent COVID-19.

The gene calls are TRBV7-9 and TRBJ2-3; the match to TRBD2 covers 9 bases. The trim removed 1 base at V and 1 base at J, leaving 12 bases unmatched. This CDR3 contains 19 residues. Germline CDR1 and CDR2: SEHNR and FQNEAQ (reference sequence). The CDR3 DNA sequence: TGTGCCAGCAGCTTAGGAGGTGGGGGTGCTAGCGGGGGCACAGATACGCAGTATTTT. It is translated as CASSLGGGGASGGTDTQYF.

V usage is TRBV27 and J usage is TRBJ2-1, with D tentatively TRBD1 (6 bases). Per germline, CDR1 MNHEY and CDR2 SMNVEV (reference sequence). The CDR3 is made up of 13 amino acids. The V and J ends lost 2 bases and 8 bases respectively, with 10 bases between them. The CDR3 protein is CASSLNRVYEQFF. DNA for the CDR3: TGTGCCAGCAGTTTAAACAGGGTGTATGAGCAGTTCTTC.

For the CDR3, the DNA is TGTGCCAGCAGTCCCCCGGGACAGGGGGCCTACGAGCAGTACTTC. The encoded protein is CASSPPGQGAYEQYF. The chain is built from TRBV28 and TRBJ2-7, with 11 bases lining up with TRBD1. The CDR3 spans 15 residues. The trim removed 5 bases at V and 2 bases at J, leaving 5 bases unmatched. Germline lookup yields CDR1 MDHEN and CDR2 SYDVKM.

The CDR3 coding sequence is TGTGCCAGTAGTAAGGGACTAGCGGGTTTTACCGGGGAGCTGTTTTTT. As protein: CASSKGLAGFTGELFF. The rearrangement joins TRBV19 to TRBJ2-2; 12 nucleotides agree with TRBD2. V shed 4 bases and J 5 bases; nucleotides not matched to a gene: 5. Germline CDR1 reads LNHDA; CDR2 reads SQIVND (reference sequence). The CDR3 consists of 16 residues. The variable domain in full, completed from reference TRBV19 and TRBJ2-2, reads DGGITQSPKYLFRKEGQNVTLSCEQNLNHDAMYWYRQDPGQGLRLIYYSQIVNDFQKGDIAEGYSVSREKKESFPLTVTSAQKNPTAFYLCASSKGLAGFTGELFFGEGSRLTVL.

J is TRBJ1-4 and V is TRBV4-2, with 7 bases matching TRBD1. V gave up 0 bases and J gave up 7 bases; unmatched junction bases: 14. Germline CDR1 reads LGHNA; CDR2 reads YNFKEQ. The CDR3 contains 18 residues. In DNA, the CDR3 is TGTGCCAGCAGCCAAGAAGGTGGGGCTGGGGACAGTCTTGAAAAACTGTTTTTT. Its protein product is CASSQEGGAGDSLEKLFF.

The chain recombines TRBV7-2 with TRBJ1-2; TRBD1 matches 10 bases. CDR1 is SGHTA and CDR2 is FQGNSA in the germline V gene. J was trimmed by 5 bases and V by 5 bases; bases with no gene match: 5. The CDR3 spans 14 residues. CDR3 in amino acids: CASSPWTGGYGYTF. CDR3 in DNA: TGTGCCAGCAGCCCCTGGACAGGGGGATATGGCTACACCTTC.

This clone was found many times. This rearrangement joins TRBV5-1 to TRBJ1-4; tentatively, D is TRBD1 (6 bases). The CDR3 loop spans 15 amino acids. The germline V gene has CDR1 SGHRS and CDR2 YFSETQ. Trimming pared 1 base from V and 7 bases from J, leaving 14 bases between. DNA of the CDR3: TGCGCCAGCAGCTTGAGCGGGGGCAGGGGTGAAAAACTGTTTTTT. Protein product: CASSLSGGRGEKLFF.

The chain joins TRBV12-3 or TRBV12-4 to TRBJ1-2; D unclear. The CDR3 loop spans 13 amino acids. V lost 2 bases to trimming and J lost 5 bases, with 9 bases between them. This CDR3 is CASSLHARYGYTF. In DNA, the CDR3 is TGTGCCAGCAGTTTACACGCCCGGTATGGCTACACCTTC.

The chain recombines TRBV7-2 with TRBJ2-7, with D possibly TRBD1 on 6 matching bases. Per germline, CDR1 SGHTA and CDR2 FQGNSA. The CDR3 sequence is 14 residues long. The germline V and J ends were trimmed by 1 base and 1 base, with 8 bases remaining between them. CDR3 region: CASSLVGGSYEQYF. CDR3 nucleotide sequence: TGTGCCAGCAGCTTAGTAGGGGGATCCTACGAGCAGTACTTC.

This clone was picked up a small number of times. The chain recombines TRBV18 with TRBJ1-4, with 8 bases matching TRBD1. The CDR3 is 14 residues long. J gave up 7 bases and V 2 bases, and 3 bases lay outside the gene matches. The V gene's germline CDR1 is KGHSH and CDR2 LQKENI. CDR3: CASSPKQGVEKLFF. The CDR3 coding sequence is TGTGCCAGCTCACCAAAACAGGGGGTTGAAAAACTGTTTTTT.

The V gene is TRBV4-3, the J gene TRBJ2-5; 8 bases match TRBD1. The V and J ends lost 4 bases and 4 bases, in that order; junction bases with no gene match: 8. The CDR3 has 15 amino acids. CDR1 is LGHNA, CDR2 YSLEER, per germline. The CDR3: CASSPRSGGLETQYF. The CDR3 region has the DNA TGCGCCAGCAGCCCCCGTTCAGGGGGCCTAGAGACCCAGTACTTC.

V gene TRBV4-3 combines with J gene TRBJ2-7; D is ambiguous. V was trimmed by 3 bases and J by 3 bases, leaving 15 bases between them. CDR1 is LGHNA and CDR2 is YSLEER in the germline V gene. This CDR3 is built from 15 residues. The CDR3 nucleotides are TGCGCCAGCAGCCATCTGGCAGATATGGTCTACGAGCAGTACTTC. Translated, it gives CASSHLADMVYEQYF.

CDR3 in amino acids: CASSLFRTYNEQFF. Here the CDR3 DNA reads TGTGCCAGCAGTTTATTCAGAACCTACAATGAGCAGTTCTTC. V usage is TRBV27 and J usage is TRBJ2-1; the D is unclear. CDR3 length equals 14 residues. Germline loops: CDR1 MNHEY, CDR2 SMNVEV (reference sequence). V gave up 1 base and J gave up 2 bases, with 6 bases separating them.

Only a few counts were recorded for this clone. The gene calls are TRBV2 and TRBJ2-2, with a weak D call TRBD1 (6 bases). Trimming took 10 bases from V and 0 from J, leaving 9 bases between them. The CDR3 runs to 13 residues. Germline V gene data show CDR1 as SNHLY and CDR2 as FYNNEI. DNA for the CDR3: TGTGCCACTGGGACATCGAACACCGGGGAGCTGTTTTTT. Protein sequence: CATGTSNTGELFF.